The 3 T cell receptor beta chains in this list originate from one sample, sequenced in a study of CD8+CD57+ T cells in acquired aplastic anemia. Template material for TCR beta VDJ and CDR3 profiling consisted of genomic DNA. Each CDR3 protein is one row after TCRdb ran MiXCR on the reads. The sample consists of 400,000 to 500,000 distinct CDR3 sequences, approximately 70% of them appearing once. The sample comprised sorted CD4+, CD8+, or CD8+CD57+ T cells (not recorded which) from PBMCs. All receptors come from a human donor in good health, serving as a control.

This clonotype was observed a single time. The V and J genes are TRBV7-2 and TRBJ1-1; no clear D gene. The CDR3 sequence is 15 residues long. V was pared by 6 bases and J by 14 bases, with 28 bases between. Germline V lookup: CDR1 SGHTA, CDR2 FQGNSA. DNA of the CDR3: TGTGCCAGCAGTATCACTCAGAATAACTACGGCTACACCTTCTTT. Protein sequence: CASSITQNNYGYTFF.

This clonotype has a single count. Since no conserved phenylalanine or tryptophan closes the CDR3, a read error is the likely cause. The chain uses TRBV2 and TRBJ1-2, with D perhaps matching TRBD1 (5 bases). This CDR3 contains 15 residues. The germline V gene encodes CDR1 SNHLY and CDR2 FYNNEI. CDR3: CASSDKRGNDYCYTG. In nucleotides, the CDR3 is TGTGCCAGCAGTGACAAGAGGGGTAATGACTATTGCTACACCGGC.

A remark on this clonotype: A read error may produce the germline difference seen at one junction end. The V and J genes are TRBV10-1 and TRBJ2-1; 8 positions agree with TRBD2. Germline assignment: CDR1 WNHNN and CDR2 SYGVQD (reference sequence). The CDR3 length is 15 residues. The CDR3 region has the DNA TGTGCCAGCAGTCACTGGCGGGGGGCTCTGAATGAGCAGTTCTTC. It translates to CASSHWRGALNEQFF.